The 29 T cell receptor beta chains in this list originate from one sample, sequenced in a study of regulatory T cells in long-lasting Graves disease. Investigators prepared the TCR beta libraries by applying iRepertoire HTBI primers and Arm-PCR of CDR3 regions. TCRdb analysed the multiplex PCR reads with MiXCR anew, one entry per CDR3 protein. The sample includes about 450,000 distinct CDR3 sequences, around 15% of them seen just once. This sample's time point: newly diagnosed GD, antithyroid drugs for less than 3 months. Following extraction of RNA from PBMCs, that RNA was used to make the TCR library. The same sample was also used in a study of T cells in Graves' hyperthyroidism and ophthalmopathy.

Material: peripheral blood mononuclear cells (PBMCs), obtained at new diagnosis, from a patient treated with antithyroid drugs. Receptors were obtained from a woman in her 50s with Graves disease.

The gene calls are TRBV7-8 and TRBJ2-7, with 9 bases fitting TRBD1. V trimming: 5 bases; J trimming: 1 base; junction bases outside the gene matches: 6. The CDR3 is made up of 15 amino acids. CDR1 and CDR2 (germline): SGHVS, FQNEAQ. CDR3 DNA: TGTGCCAGCAGCCGACAGGGGGGGGGGTCCTACGAGCAGTACTTC. Its translation: CASSRQGGGSYEQYF.

The chain is built from TRBV29-1 and TRBJ2-3; D is undetermined. The V gene lost 2 bases and the J gene lost 8 bases, with 11 bases spanning the gap. The CDR3 is 12 amino acids. Germline assignment: CDR1 SQVTM and CDR2 ANQGSEA. The CDR3: CSVESGQATQYF. The CDR3 DNA reads TGCAGCGTTGAATCGGGCCAGGCTACGCAGTATTTT.

This clonotype was seen ten or more times. The V and J genes are TRBV6-1 and TRBJ2-5; 8 bases line up with TRBD1. Germline-derived CDR1 and CDR2 are MNHNS and SASEGT. The CDR3 consists of 15 residues. J gave up 7 bases and V 7 bases, and 14 bases lay outside the gene matches. The CDR3 DNA reads TGTGCCAGCATTCCCCTCGGACAGGGTGCGGGGACCCAGTACTTC. It specifies CASIPLGQGAGTQYF.

The rearrangement links TRBV30 to TRBJ1-3; D not resolved. The V gene's germline CDR1 is GTSNPN and CDR2 SVGIG (reference sequence). CDR3 length equals 13 residues. V shed 0 bases and J shed 0 bases, with 3 bases lying between them. The CDR3 spells CAWSVNSGNTIYF. In nucleotides, the CDR3 is TGTGCCTGGAGTGTTAACTCTGGAAACACCATATATTTT. The full variable domain, its missing parts supplied by reference TRBV30 and TRBJ1-3, is SQTIHQWPATLVQPVGSPLSLECTVEGTSNPNLYWYRQAAGRGLQLLFYSVGIGQISSEVPQNLSASRPQDRQFILSSKKLLLSDSGFYLCAWSVNSGNTIYFGEGSWLTVV.

Ten or more counts support this clonotype. The V call is TRBV7-9, the J call TRBJ1-1; D not certain. The CDR3 is made up of 13 amino acids. CDR1 SEHNR and CDR2 FQNEAQ come from the germline V gene (reference sequence). V dropped 5 bases and J dropped 0 bases, with 7 bases sitting between them. This chain's CDR3 is CASSRAMNTEAFF. CDR3 bases: TGTGCCAGCAGCCGGGCCATGAACACTGAAGCTTTCTTT.

The genes are TRBV5-4 and TRBJ2-2; D not resolved. V lost 1 base, J lost 0 bases, and 7 bases lay in between. Per the germline V gene, CDR1 is SGHNT and CDR2 is YYREEE (reference sequence). The length of the CDR3 is 15 residues. CDR3 residues: CASSLRSANTGELFF. The CDR3 region has the DNA TGTGCCAGCAGCTTGAGGTCAGCGAACACCGGGGAGCTGTTTTTT.

This clonotype came up many times. This chain links TRBV28 with TRBJ1-5, with a weak D call TRBD1 (6 bases). Germline-derived CDR1 and CDR2 are MDHEN and SYDVKM. V lost 3 bases to trimming and J lost 6 bases, with 15 bases between them. The length of the CDR3 is 15 residues. CDR3 loop: CASSFTDRRGQPQHF. The CDR3 DNA reads as TGTGCCAGCAGTTTTACAGACAGGCGGGGTCAGCCCCAGCATTTT. Looking up the rest from reference TRBV28 and TRBJ1-5 gives the full variable domain: DVKVTQSSRYLVKRTGEKVFLECVQDMDHENMFWYRQDPGLGLRLIYFSYDVKMKEKGDIPEGYSVSREKKERFSLILESASTNQTSMYLCASSFTDRRGQPQHFGDGTRLSIL.

This clonotype appeared many times. The V and J genes are TRBV20-1 and TRBJ2-5; perhaps TRBD1 as D (5 bases). CDR3 length equals 13 residues. CDR1 and CDR2 (germline): DFQATT, SNEGSKA (reference sequence). With 2 bases removed from V and 7 bases from J, the gap between germline ends came to 14 bases. CDR3 DNA: TGCAGTGCTAGATCCCGACAGAGCTGGACCCAGTACTTC. Translating gives CSARSRQSWTQYF.

The V gene is TRBV6-2 or TRBV6-3, the J gene TRBJ1-5; D uncertain. The CDR3 length is 13 residues. Germline lookup yields CDR1 MNHEY and CDR2 SVGEGT. Trimming took 2 bases from V and 5 from J, leaving 7 bases between them. This CDR3 reads CASSYDGYQPQHF. The CDR3 DNA follows: TGTGCCAGCAGTTACGACGGTTATCAGCCCCAGCATTTT.

The table lists this clonotype with many counts. This chain connects TRBV2 to TRBJ2-3; unclear D gene. The germline V gene has CDR1 SNHLY and CDR2 FYNNEI. CDR3 size: 14 residues. Trimming took off 6 bases at V and 0 bases at J, with 10 bases between the two ends. The CDR3 here is CASRRLASTDTQYF. In nucleotides, the CDR3 is TGTGCCAGCAGACGACTGGCTAGCACAGATACGCAGTATTTT. The full variable domain, with the rest looked up from reference TRBV2 and TRBJ2-3, is EPEVTQTPSHQVTQMGQEVILRCVPISNHLYFYWYRQILGQKVEFLVSFYNNEISEKSEIFDDQFSVERPDGSNFTLKIRSTKLEDSAMYFCASRRLASTDTQYFGPGTRLTVL.

The chain recombines TRBV6-1 with TRBJ1-3, with TRBD1 identical over 7 bases. After removal of 1 base from V and 7 bases from J, the junction contained 10 bases not matched to a gene. Germline values: CDR1 MNHNS, CDR2 SASEGT. This CDR3 spans 16 amino acids. In nucleotides, the CDR3 is TGTGCCAGCAGTGAAGGGACAGGTAGCAAGAGGAACACCATATATTTT. This sequence encodes CASSEGTGSKRNTIYF.

This clonotype was recorded at least ten times. This chain connects TRBV2 to TRBJ1-5, with D perhaps TRBD1 (5 bases). V was shortened by 7 bases and J by 6 bases, with 13 bases between the two germline ends. Germline loops: CDR1 SNHLY, CDR2 FYNNEI. CDR3 length: 13 residues. This CDR3 reads CASTPGGFQPQHF. Written as DNA, the CDR3 is TGTGCCAGCACCCCTGGGGGTTTTCAGCCCCAGCATTTT.

The chain carries TRBV7-6 and TRBJ1-5; perhaps TRBD1 as D (5 bases). Germline CDR1 and CDR2: SGHVS and FNYEAQ. Trimming removed 5 bases from V and 2 bases from J, with 13 bases in between. The CDR3 is 15 amino acids. CDR3 DNA sequence: TGTGCCAGCAGCCGCGGGACGGGAGGCAATCAGCCCCAGCATTTT. This sequence encodes CASSRGTGGNQPQHF.

The chain recombines TRBV5-1 with TRBJ2-3; 12 bases agree with TRBD2. Trimming cost V 2 bases and J 2 bases; bases outside gene matches: 6. This CDR3 contains 17 residues. Germline-derived CDR1 and CDR2 are SGHRS and YFSETQ. DNA for the CDR3: TGCGCCAGCAGCTTACCTAGCGGGAGGGACTCCACAGATACGCAGTATTTT. Translating gives CASSLPSGRDSTDTQYF.

This clonotype has a count of ten or more. The V and J genes are TRBV6-1 and TRBJ2-1; TRBD2 agrees at 7 bases. The CDR3 runs to 17 residues. V lost 7 bases and J lost 0; bases outside the gene matches: 12. The germline gives CDR1 MNHNS, CDR2 SASEGT. The DNA for the CDR3 is TGTGCCAGCACTCCACTAGCGCGGGATTCCTCCTACAATGAGCAGTTCTTC. This translates into CASTPLARDSSYNEQFF.

There are many counts of this clonotype. The gene calls are TRBV12-3 or TRBV12-4 and TRBJ2-3; 9 positions match TRBD2. CDR3 length equals 16 residues. Unmatched junction bases numbered 5, after V lost 2 bases and J lost 2 bases. CDR3 nucleotides: TGTGCCAGCAGTTTATTTCCGGGACTAGCCACAGATACGCAGTATTTT. Encoded protein: CASSLFPGLATDTQYF.

Worth noting for this clonotype: This could be a read error, since a much larger clone is one nucleotide away. CDR3 region: CASSFPVTGGFSHEQYF. CDR3 coding DNA: TGTGCCAGCAGTTTCCCAGTGACAGGGGGCTTCTCCCACGAGCAGTACTTC. This chain uses TRBV7-9 with TRBJ2-7; 10 nucleotides line up with TRBD1. Per germline, CDR1 SEHNR and CDR2 FQNEAQ (reference sequence). CDR3 length: 17 amino acids.

V gene TRBV28 combines with J gene TRBJ2-3, with TRBD1 matching 8 bases. The length of the CDR3 is 15 residues. The V gene end was trimmed by 2 bases and the J gene end by 5 bases; junction bases not matched to a gene: 6. The germline CDR1 and CDR2 sequences are MDHEN and SYDVKM. The CDR3 loop is CASSLTQGARDTQYF. CDR3 DNA sequence: TGTGCCAGCAGTTTAACGCAGGGGGCGCGAGATACGCAGTATTTT.

This clonotype showed up many times. This sequence joins TRBV20-1 and TRBJ2-3, with 7 bases aligning to TRBD2. J lost 2 bases, V lost 5 bases, and 10 bases had no gene match. This CDR3 comprises 15 residues. Germline lookup yields CDR1 DFQATT and CDR2 SNEGSKA (reference sequence). The CDR3 DNA reads TGCAGTGCTCCACCATCTAGCGGAGCCACAGATACGCAGTATTTT. It translates to CSAPPSSGATDTQYF.

This clonotype was picked up a small number of times. The V and J genes are TRBV7-9 and TRBJ2-2, with D perhaps matching TRBD1 (5 bases). Germline CDR1 and CDR2: SEHNR and FQNEAQ (reference sequence). Trimming took off 5 bases at V and 0 bases at J, with 7 bases between the two ends. This CDR3 spans 14 amino acids. CDR3 nucleotide sequence: TGTGCCAGCAGCAAACAGGCGAACACCGGGGAGCTGTTTTTT. This gives the protein CASSKQANTGELFF.

This clonotype was detected many times. The chain links TRBV5-6 to TRBJ2-1, with D perhaps matching TRBD2 (5 bases). The CDR3 runs 15 residues. V dropped 4 bases and J dropped 0 bases, with 11 bases sitting between them. Germline V lookup: CDR1 SGHDT, CDR2 YYEEEE. CDR3 residues: CASSPGVPSYNEQFF. For the CDR3, the DNA is TGTGCCAGCAGCCCCGGGGTGCCCTCCTACAATGAGCAGTTCTTC.

This clonotype was seen at least ten times. CDR3 protein: CASSPEEYDSPLHF. The CDR3 DNA reads TGTGCCAGCAGTCCCGAGGAGTACGATTCACCCCTCCACTTT. The chain links TRBV28 to TRBJ1-6; D unresolved. The germline V gene has CDR1 MDHEN and CDR2 SYDVKM. The V gene lost 5 bases and the J gene lost 8 bases, with 13 bases spanning the gap. The CDR3 runs to 14 residues. Looking up the rest from reference TRBV28 and TRBJ1-6 gives the full variable domain: DVKVTQSSRYLVKRTGEKVFLECVQDMDHENMFWYRQDPGLGLRLIYFSYDVKMKEKGDIPEGYSVSREKKERFSLILESASTNQTSMYLCASSPEEYDSPLHFGNGTRLTVT.

This clonotype was picked up a small number of times. The chain has TRBV10-2 and TRBJ2-7; 9 positions match TRBD1. Trimming took 7 bases from V and 4 from J; bases not matched to a gene: 8. Germline values: CDR1 WSHSY, CDR2 SAAADI. This CDR3 spans 14 amino acids. The CDR3: CASTTGGFTYEQYF. CDR3 DNA sequence: TGCGCCAGCACTACAGGGGGCTTCACTTACGAGCAGTACTTC.

The gene calls are TRBV28 and TRBJ1-6; D call uncertain. Germline values: CDR1 MDHEN, CDR2 SYDVKM. CDR3 size: 16 residues. Trimming shortened V by 4 bases and J by 3 bases, and 13 bases separated the two germline ends. CDR3: CASSSDPNLYNSPLHF. Written as DNA, the CDR3 is TGTGCCAGCAGTTCCGACCCGAACCTCTATAATTCACCCCTCCACTTT.

This clonotype has a count of ten or more. This chain links TRBV27 with TRBJ2-1, with D tentatively TRBD1 or TRBD2 (5 bases each). Germline CDR1 and CDR2: MNHEY and SMNVEV (reference sequence). The CDR3 runs to 14 residues. V was trimmed by 2 bases and J by 14 bases, leaving 19 bases between them. The CDR3 loop reads CASSLRGVEVGEFF. CDR3 nucleotides: TGTGCCAGCAGTTTAAGGGGAGTGGAGGTTGGAGAGTTCTTC.

This clonotype was counted ten times or more. The chain has TRBV30 and TRBJ2-1; D possibly uses TRBD1 or TRBD2 (5 bases each). The CDR3 runs 14 residues. Deletions cut 0 bases from V and 9 bases from J, with 15 bases between. CDR1 is GTSNPN and CDR2 is SVGIG in the germline V gene (reference sequence). The CDR3 DNA sequence: TGTGCCTGGAGTGTAACGCTAGTCGGGGCTGAGCAGTTCTTC. Translated: CAWSVTLVGAEQFF.

V and J are TRBV6-1 and TRBJ2-2; TRBD1 matches at 8 bases. CDR1 MNHNS and CDR2 SASEGT come from the germline V gene. V shed 6 bases, J shed 5 bases, and the junction held 11 bases outside the gene matches. The CDR3 consists of 16 residues. The CDR3 here is CASSAPRTGRTGELFF. In DNA form, the CDR3 reads TGTGCCAGCAGCGCCCCTCGGACAGGGAGAACCGGGGAGCTGTTTTTT.

This clonotype has at least ten counts. The genes are TRBV28 and TRBJ1-2, with no clear D. The CDR3 is 13 amino acids. Looked up from germline, CDR1 is MDHEN and CDR2 is SYDVKM. V was cut by 1 base and J by 0 bases, with 3 bases left in between. CDR3 in DNA: TGTGCCAGCAGTTTATACGCTAACTATGGCTACACCTTC. Translation gives CASSLYANYGYTF.

This clonotype was seen only a few times. The chain recombines TRBV28 with TRBJ1-4, with TRBD1 matching 9 bases. CDR1 and CDR2 from the germline V gene are MDHEN and SYDVKM. This CDR3 is 20 amino acids long. V was clipped by 4 bases and J by 0 bases; unmatched bases: 15. DNA of the CDR3: TGTGCCAGCAGTTCCCTACTATTACAGGGGGCCCTTGCAACTAATGAAAAACTGTTTTTT. Translation gives CASSSLLLQGALATNEKLFF.